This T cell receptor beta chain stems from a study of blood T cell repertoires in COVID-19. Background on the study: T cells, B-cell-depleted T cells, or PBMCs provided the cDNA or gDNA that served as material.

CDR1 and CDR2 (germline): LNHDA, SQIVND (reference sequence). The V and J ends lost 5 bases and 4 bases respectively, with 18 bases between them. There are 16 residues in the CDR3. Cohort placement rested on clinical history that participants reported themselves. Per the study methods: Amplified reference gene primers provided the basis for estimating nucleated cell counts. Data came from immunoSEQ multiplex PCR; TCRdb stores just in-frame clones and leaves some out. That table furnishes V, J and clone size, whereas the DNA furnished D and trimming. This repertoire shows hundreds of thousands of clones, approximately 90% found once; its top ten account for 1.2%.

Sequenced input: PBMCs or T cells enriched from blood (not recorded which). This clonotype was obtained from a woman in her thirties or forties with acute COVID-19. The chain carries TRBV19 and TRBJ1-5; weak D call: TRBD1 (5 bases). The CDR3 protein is CASSPDPGRANQPQHF. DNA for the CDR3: TGTGCCAGTAGTCCGGACCCCGGCAGGGCAAATCAGCCCCAGCATTTT.